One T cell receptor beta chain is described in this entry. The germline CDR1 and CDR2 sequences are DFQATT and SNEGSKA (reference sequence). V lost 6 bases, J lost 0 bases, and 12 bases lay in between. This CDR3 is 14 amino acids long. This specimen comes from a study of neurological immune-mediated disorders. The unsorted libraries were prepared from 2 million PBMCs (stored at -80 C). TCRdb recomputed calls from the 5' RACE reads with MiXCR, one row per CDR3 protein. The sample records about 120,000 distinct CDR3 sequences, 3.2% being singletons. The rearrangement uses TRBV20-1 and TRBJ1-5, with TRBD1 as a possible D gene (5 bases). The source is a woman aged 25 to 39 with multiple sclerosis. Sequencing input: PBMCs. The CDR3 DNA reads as TGCAGTGCGGGGGGAACGGTTAGCAATCAGCCCCAGCATTTT. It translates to CSAGGTVSNQPQHF.